This record looks at one T cell receptor beta chain sequence and its context. Original processing notes: For nucleated cells, counts were estimated from reference gene primer amplification. Clones were sequenced by immunoSEQ multiplex PCR, and TCRdb holds only the in-frame ones, with some missing. Clonal size and the V and J genes are those of that table, whereas D and trimming came from the DNA. The repertoire holds tens of thousands of clones, with around 90% as singletons. These data come from a study of blood T cell repertoires in COVID-19. Study summary: Italy, Spain and the United States were the sources of the convalescent and acute COVID-19 samples. PBMCs, B-cell-depleted T cells, or T cells were the source of the cDNA or gDNA that made up the material.

V lost 0 bases and J lost 7, with 10 bases in between. Germline CDR1 MNHEY, CDR2 SMNVEV (reference sequence). The CDR3 spans 13 residues. The receptor was isolated from a human donor in a cohort sampled during active COVID-19. The sequenced sample was peripheral blood. The chain has TRBV27 and TRBJ2-7; D perhaps matches TRBD2 (6 bases). The DNA of the CDR3 is TGTGCCAGCAGTTTATCGACGGCGGGAGAGCAGTACTTC. It translates to CASSLSTAGEQYF.